These 32 T cell receptor beta chains share one sample of origin, sequenced in a study of blood T cell repertoires in COVID-19. The repertoire was sequenced with immunoSEQ multiplex PCR; TCRdb's copy has only in-frame clones and lacks some. The data hold hundreds of thousands of clones, with approximately 90% observed a single time. Input material: PBMCs or T cells enriched from blood (not recorded which). These receptors were taken from a woman aged 45-65 years who had recovered from COVID-19.

The J gene is TRBJ1-2, the V gene TRBV30; 9 nucleotides agree with TRBD1. The CDR3 has 13 amino acids. The V gene's germline CDR1 is GTSNPN and CDR2 SVGIG (reference sequence). V was pared by 3 bases and J by 5 bases, with 4 bases of the junction left unmatched. The CDR3 DNA reads TGTGCCTGGAGGGGACAGGGCGGGTATGGCTACACCTTC. The encoded protein is CAWRGQGGYGYTF. Variable domain in full (rest from reference TRBV30 and TRBJ1-2): SQTIHQWPATLVQPVGSPLSLECTVEGTSNPNLYWYRQAAGRGLQLLFYSVGIGQISSEVPQNLSASRPQDRQFILSSKKLLLSDSGFYLCAWRGQGGYGYTFGSGTRLTVV.

There are a few counts of this clone. The V call is TRBV14, the J call TRBJ1-1; D is ambiguous. Germline V CDR1 and CDR2: SGHDN, FVKESK. This CDR3 comprises 16 residues. Trimming shortened V by 2 bases and J by 1 base, and 14 bases separated the two germline ends. The CDR3, as DNA: TGTGCCAGCAGCCAACCGTACCGCGGGGAGAACACTGAAGCTTTCTTT. It is translated as CASSQPYRGENTEAFF.

The sample holds one count of this clone. The rearrangement joins TRBV19 to TRBJ2-3; possibly TRBD2 for D (5 bases). Germline lookup yields CDR1 LNHDA and CDR2 SQIVND (reference sequence). With 10 bases removed from V and 1 base from J, the gap between germline ends came to 18 bases. CDR3 length: 15 residues. CDR3 DNA: TGTGCCACTACCGCAGGAGGATTTGGCACAGATACGCAGTATTTT. Its protein product is CATTAGGFGTDTQYF.

The chain combines TRBV18 with TRBJ2-2; possible D gene TRBD2, 6 bases. CDR1 and CDR2 (germline): KGHSH, LQKENI. The CDR3 loop spans 14 amino acids. Trimming removed 6 bases at V and 6 bases at J, with 14 bases between. The CDR3 reads CASSRQEGAGELFF. CDR3 in DNA: TGTGCCAGCTCCCGTCAGGAGGGAGCCGGGGAGCTGTTTTTT.

This clone was counted a single time. The CDR3 sequence: CASTPDRAGNTIYF. DNA for the CDR3: TGCGCCAGCACCCCAGACAGGGCAGGAAACACCATATATTTT. The V gene is TRBV5-1, the J gene TRBJ1-3; 7 nucleotides align to TRBD1. The CDR3 is made up of 14 amino acids. V was clipped by 6 bases and J by 4 bases; unmatched bases: 7. Germline CDR1 SGHRS, CDR2 YFSETQ.

V gene TRBV7-2 combines with J gene TRBJ2-3; 10 bases map to TRBD2. The CDR3 is made up of 17 amino acids. Trimming removed 1 base from V and 4 bases from J; junction bases left unmatched: 8. Germline V lookup: CDR1 SGHTA, CDR2 FQGNSA. For the CDR3, the DNA is TGTGCCAGCAGCTTAGGCCTTGAGCGGGGGGGATCAGATACGCAGTATTTT. Residues: CASSLGLERGGSDTQYF.

This clone occurred a few times. The chain uses TRBV7-2 and TRBJ1-2; TRBD1 aligns across 9 bases. Germline V gene lookup returns CDR1 SGHTA and CDR2 FQGNSA. V dropped 4 bases and J dropped 3; count of bases not matched to a gene: 6. The CDR3 extends over 15 amino acids. The CDR3, as DNA: TGTGCCAGCAGCTGGGGGACAGGGAATTACTATGGCTACACCTTC. Amino acids: CASSWGTGNYYGYTF.

The chain links TRBV28 to TRBJ1-5; D is unclear. Germline CDR1 reads MDHEN; CDR2 reads SYDVKM. The CDR3 runs 12 residues. Deletions cut 8 bases from V and 11 bases from J, with 16 bases between. This chain's CDR3 is CASSLLSTAQHF. The CDR3 coding sequence is TGTGCCAGCTCTTTGTTGTCTACGGCCCAGCATTTT.

V and J are TRBV2 and TRBJ1-5, with 7 bases aligning to TRBD1. This CDR3 spans 14 amino acids. Germline loops: CDR1 SNHLY, CDR2 FYNNEI. The trim removed 1 base at V and 7 bases at J, leaving 4 bases unmatched. The CDR3 DNA reads as TGTGCCAGCAGTGAAGTACAGGGGTTCCAGCCCCAGCATTTT. Its protein product is CASSEVQGFQPQHF.

The rearrangement uses TRBV5-6 and TRBJ2-2; 9 nucleotides align to TRBD1. The CDR3 is made up of 18 amino acids. CDR1 and CDR2 from the germline V gene are SGHDT and YYEEEE. The junction had 13 bases not matched to a gene; V was cut back by 3 bases and J by 4 bases. The CDR3 spells CASSYMTAGTGSTGELFF. The DNA of the CDR3 is TGTGCCAGCAGCTATATGACTGCCGGGACAGGGTCCACCGGGGAGCTGTTTTTT.

The V call is TRBV5-1, the J call TRBJ1-1; D may be TRBD1 (5 bases). This CDR3 spans 14 amino acids. Germline CDR1 reads SGHRS; CDR2 reads YFSETQ. Trimming took off 4 bases at V and 5 bases at J, with 15 bases between the two ends. The CDR3 loop is CASSRMGGDTEAFF. The CDR3 DNA sequence: TGCGCCAGCAGCCGAATGGGGGGAGATACTGAAGCTTTCTTT.

This chain joins TRBV5-5 and TRBJ2-5; 8 bases agree with TRBD2. The CDR3 length is 17 residues. CDR1 is SGHKS, CDR2 YYEKEE, per germline (reference sequence). The junction had 8 bases not matched to a gene; V was cut back by 0 bases and J by 1 base. The CDR3 nucleotides are TGTGCCAGCAGCTTGGCCGTAGCGGGGCCCCTCCAAGAGACCCAGTACTTC. This encodes CASSLAVAGPLQETQYF.

This rearrangement joins TRBV6-1 to TRBJ1-2, with D possibly TRBD1 on 5 matching bases. The length of the CDR3 is 14 residues. Germline V gene sequence: CDR1 MNHNS, CDR2 SASEGT. Trimming shortened V by 3 bases and J by 0 bases, and 8 bases separated the two germline ends. CDR3 protein: CASSETATNYGYTF. The CDR3 bases are TGTGCCAGCAGTGAGACAGCGACTAACTATGGCTACACCTTC.

V is TRBV7-9 and J is TRBJ2-1; 9 positions agree with TRBD2. Germline assignment: CDR1 SEHNR and CDR2 FQNEAQ (reference sequence). The CDR3 contains 15 residues. After removal of 1 base from V and 5 bases from J, the junction contained 3 bases not matched to a gene. The DNA for the CDR3 is TGTGCCAGCAGCTTAGTGGTAGCGGGGGACAATGAGCAGTTCTTC. Translated, it gives CASSLVVAGDNEQFF.

Only one count was recorded for this clone. The genes are TRBV2 and TRBJ1-1; D not resolved. Germline V gene sequence: CDR1 SNHLY, CDR2 FYNNEI. The CDR3 spans 15 residues. V lost 4 bases to trimming and J lost 4 bases, with 16 bases between them. The DNA for the CDR3 is TGTGCCAGCAGTGGGTCGTCGATGCCGGGCACTGAAGCTTTCTTT. Protein product: CASSGSSMPGTEAFF.

The rearrangement uses TRBV20-1 and TRBJ2-5; 11 positions match TRBD2. J was trimmed by 1 base and V by 6 bases; bases with no gene match: 7. Looked up from germline, CDR1 is DFQATT and CDR2 is SNEGSKA (reference sequence). This CDR3 has 15 residues. The DNA of the CDR3 is TGCAGTGCGAGTACTAGCGGGGGTTCCCAAGAGACCCAGTACTTC. Translation: CSASTSGGSQETQYF.

The chain has TRBV19 and TRBJ1-5; D is possibly TRBD1 (5 bases). Trimming left V 3 bases short and J 6 bases short, with 18 bases between. The CDR3 is made up of 16 amino acids. The germline CDR1 and CDR2 sequences are LNHDA and SQIVND (reference sequence). The CDR3: CASSMTPGTLGQPQHF. The CDR3 region has the DNA TGTGCCAGTAGTATGACGCCCGGGACTTTAGGTCAGCCCCAGCATTTT.

The genes are TRBV2 and TRBJ2-2, with 9 bases fitting TRBD1. With 6 bases clipped from V and 7 bases from J, the junction kept 6 bases outside the gene matches. This CDR3 is built from 14 residues. Germline V lookup: CDR1 SNHLY, CDR2 FYNNEI. The DNA for the CDR3 is TGTGCCAGCAGGAGACAGGGGGATGTCGGGGAGCTGTTTTTT. It is translated as CASRRQGDVGELFF.

This chain links TRBV12-5 with TRBJ2-5; 8 bases map to TRBD2. The V gene's germline CDR1 is LGHNT and CDR2 FRNRAP. V lost 8 bases, J lost 5 bases, and 7 bases stayed unmatched. This CDR3 contains 13 residues. The CDR3 spells CASQRGSGETQYF. CDR3 bases: TGTGCTAGTCAGCGGGGGAGCGGGGAGACCCAGTACTTC.

V and J are TRBV18 and TRBJ1-4; unclear D gene. V was trimmed by 4 bases and J by 6 bases, leaving 9 bases between them. CDR1 and CDR2 from the germline V gene are KGHSH and LQKENI. CDR3 length equals 13 residues. DNA for the CDR3: TGTGCCAGCTCACGCGGGATCGATGAAAAACTGTTTTTT. Residues: CASSRGIDEKLFF.

The rearrangement joins TRBV5-1 to TRBJ2-3; tentative D call: TRBD2 (5 bases). The V end lost 4 bases, the J end lost 1 base, and 13 bases lay between the germline ends. This CDR3 has 15 residues. In germline, CDR1 is SGHRS, CDR2 YFSETQ. Here the CDR3 reads CASSPRAGGTDTQYF. In DNA form, the CDR3 reads TGCGCCAGCAGCCCAAGGGCCGGGGGCACAGATACGCAGTATTTT.

This clone occurred once. The V and J genes are TRBV19 and TRBJ1-2, with 8 bases fitting TRBD1. V shed 6 bases, J shed 7 bases, and the junction held 13 bases outside the gene matches. CDR3 length: 15 residues. Germline V CDR1 and CDR2: LNHDA, SQIVND (reference sequence). The CDR3 nucleotides read TGTGCCAGTAGAGCCGCCCCAGGGGGCCTGGGTGGCTACACCTTC. The encoded protein is CASRAAPGGLGGYTF.

The chain joins TRBV2 to TRBJ2-2; 7 bases are a match to TRBD1. This CDR3 contains 17 residues. J was trimmed by 1 base and V by 4 bases; bases with no gene match: 9. In germline, CDR1 is SNHLY, CDR2 FYNNEI. CDR3 residues: CASSGNLRTGNTGELFF. CDR3 coding DNA: TGTGCCAGCAGTGGAAACTTGAGGACAGGGAACACCGGGGAGCTGTTTTTT. The complete variable domain, with remaining parts taken from reference TRBV2 and TRBJ2-2, reads EPEVTQTPSHQVTQMGQEVILRCVPISNHLYFYWYRQILGQKVEFLVSFYNNEISEKSEIFDDQFSVERPDGSNFTLKIRSTKLEDSAMYFCASSGNLRTGNTGELFFGEGSRLTVL.

The chain carries TRBV5-1 and TRBJ1-1; D perhaps matches TRBD1 (6 bases). CDR3 size: 16 residues. Trimming took off 4 bases at V and 5 bases at J, with 21 bases between the two ends. CDR1 is SGHRS, CDR2 YFSETQ, per germline. The CDR3 is CASSLRQATRGTEAFF. The DNA of the CDR3 is TGCGCCAGCAGCCTACGGCAGGCTACTAGGGGGACTGAAGCTTTCTTT.

This clone was detected only a few times. V usage is TRBV3-1 (or the pseudogene TRBV3-2) and J usage is TRBJ2-3; the match to TRBD2 covers 9 bases. After removal of 1 base from V and 4 bases from J, the junction contained 3 bases not matched to a gene. The CDR3 length is 15 residues. Germline V lookup: CDR1 LGHDT, CDR2 YNNKEL (reference sequence). CDR3: CASSQVLAGADTQYF. CDR3 bases: TGTGCCAGCAGCCAAGTCTTAGCGGGGGCAGATACGCAGTATTTT.

The gene calls are TRBV6-1 and TRBJ1-2, with TRBD1 identical over 7 bases. Germline trimming cut 3 bases from V and 4 bases from J; bases unmatched to any gene: 8. The CDR3 totals 15 residues. Germline assignment: CDR1 MNHNS and CDR2 SASEGT. CDR3: CASSDGTAFTYGYTF. Written as DNA, the CDR3 is TGTGCCAGCAGTGATGGGACAGCCTTTACCTATGGCTACACCTTC.

The V and J genes are TRBV7-9 and TRBJ2-7, with D possibly being TRBD2 (6 bases). Trimming removed 5 bases from V and 2 bases from J, with 13 bases in between. Germline V gene lookup returns CDR1 SEHNR and CDR2 FQNEAQ (reference sequence). CDR3 size: 14 residues. The CDR3 sequence is CASSDWGETYEQYF. As DNA, the CDR3 is TGTGCCAGCAGCGACTGGGGGGAAACCTACGAGCAGTACTTC.

The V call is TRBV27, the J call TRBJ1-2, with D tentatively TRBD1 (5 bases). Trimming took off 6 bases at V and 3 bases at J, with 11 bases between the two ends. The CDR3 extends over 13 amino acids. The germline V gene encodes CDR1 MNHEY and CDR2 SMNVEV (reference sequence). The CDR3 sequence is CASRGREDYGYTF. CDR3 nucleotides: TGTGCCAGCAGGGGCAGGGAGGACTATGGCTACACCTTC.

On this clone: One junction end disagrees with the germline gene, perhaps due to a read error. CDR3 sequence (DNA): TGTGCCAGCAGTTTACCAGGGGATCCGGGACTAGCGGGATCCATCTTC. It is translated as CASSLPGDPGLAGSIF. The chain recombines TRBV28 with TRBJ2-7, with TRBD2 matching 13 bases. Germline V gene data show CDR1 as MDHEN and CDR2 as SYDVKM. CDR3 length equals 16 residues.

V and J are TRBV30 and TRBJ1-4; TRBD1 matches 7 bases. Germline CDR1 GTSNPN, CDR2 SVGIG (reference sequence). The CDR3 runs to 15 residues. V dropped 2 bases and J dropped 3; count of bases not matched to a gene: 6. The CDR3 nucleotides read TGTGCCTGGAGTCGAACAGGGGTTCCTAATGAAAAACTGTTTTTT. This codes for CAWSRTGVPNEKLFF.

This chain links TRBV6-6 with TRBJ2-5, with 14 bases identical to TRBD2. V shed 5 bases, J shed 3 bases, and the junction held 8 bases outside the gene matches. The CDR3 has 17 amino acids. Germline V gives CDR1 MNHNY, CDR2 SVGAGI (reference sequence). The CDR3 bases are TGTGCCAGCAGTCTCGGGACTAGCGGGGGTAAGGAAGAGACCCAGTACTTC. It is translated as CASSLGTSGGKEETQYF.

V usage is TRBV7-9 and J usage is TRBJ2-1, with 8 nucleotides matching TRBD1. V gave up 0 bases and J gave up 3 bases; unmatched junction bases: 10. Germline values: CDR1 SEHNR, CDR2 FQNEAQ (reference sequence). This CDR3 has 18 amino acids. CDR3 in DNA: TGTGCCAGCAGCTTAGCTCCGCCGCAGGGGGCCATCTACAATGAGCAGTTCTTC. This codes for CASSLAPPQGAIYNEQFF.